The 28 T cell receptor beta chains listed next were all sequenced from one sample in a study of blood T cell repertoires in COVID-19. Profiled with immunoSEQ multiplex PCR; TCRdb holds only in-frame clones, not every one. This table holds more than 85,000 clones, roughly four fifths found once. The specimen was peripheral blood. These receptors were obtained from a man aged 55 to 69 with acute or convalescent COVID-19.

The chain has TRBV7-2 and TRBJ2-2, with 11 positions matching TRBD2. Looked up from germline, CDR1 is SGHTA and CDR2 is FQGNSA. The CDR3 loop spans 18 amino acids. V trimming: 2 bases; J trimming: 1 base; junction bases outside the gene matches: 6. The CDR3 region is CASSLKVSGRVNTGELFF. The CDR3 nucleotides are TGTGCCAGCAGCTTAAAAGTTAGCGGGAGGGTGAACACCGGGGAGCTGTTTTTT.

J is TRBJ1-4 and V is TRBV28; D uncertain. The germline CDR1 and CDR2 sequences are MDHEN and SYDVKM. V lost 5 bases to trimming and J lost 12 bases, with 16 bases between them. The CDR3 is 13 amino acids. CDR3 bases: TGTGCCAGCAGTATCCCCCGTCCAGGTGAACTGTTTTTT. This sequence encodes CASSIPRPGELFF.

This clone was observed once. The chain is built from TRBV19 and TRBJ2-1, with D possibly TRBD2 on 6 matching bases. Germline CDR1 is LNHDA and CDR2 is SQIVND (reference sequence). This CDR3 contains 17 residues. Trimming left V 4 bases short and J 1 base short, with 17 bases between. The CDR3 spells CASSSGGPRVSYNEQFF. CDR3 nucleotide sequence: TGTGCCAGTAGTAGTGGAGGGCCTCGGGTGTCCTACAATGAGCAGTTCTTC.

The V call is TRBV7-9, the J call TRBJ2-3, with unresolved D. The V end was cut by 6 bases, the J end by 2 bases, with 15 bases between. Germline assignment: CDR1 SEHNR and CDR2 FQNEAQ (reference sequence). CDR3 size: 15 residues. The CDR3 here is CASRQALSNTDTQYF. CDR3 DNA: TGTGCCAGCAGACAAGCGCTATCGAACACAGATACGCAGTATTTT.

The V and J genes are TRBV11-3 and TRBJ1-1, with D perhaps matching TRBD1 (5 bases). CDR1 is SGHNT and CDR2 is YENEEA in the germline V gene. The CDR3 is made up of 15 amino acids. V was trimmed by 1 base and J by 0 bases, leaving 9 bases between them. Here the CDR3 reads CASSLGQSMNTEAFF. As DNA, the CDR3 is TGTGCCAGCAGCTTAGGACAGAGCATGAACACTGAAGCTTTCTTT.

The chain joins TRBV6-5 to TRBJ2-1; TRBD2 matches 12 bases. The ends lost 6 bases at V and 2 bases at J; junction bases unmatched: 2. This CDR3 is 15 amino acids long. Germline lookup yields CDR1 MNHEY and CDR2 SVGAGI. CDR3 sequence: CASRASGGAYNEQFF. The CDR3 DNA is TGTGCCAGCAGGGCTAGCGGGGGGGCCTACAATGAGCAGTTCTTC.

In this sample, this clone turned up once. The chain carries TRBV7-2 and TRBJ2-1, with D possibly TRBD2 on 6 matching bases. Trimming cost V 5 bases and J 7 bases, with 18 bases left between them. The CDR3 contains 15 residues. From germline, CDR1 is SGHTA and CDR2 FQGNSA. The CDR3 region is CASSPPGTGVNEQFF. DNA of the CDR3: TGTGCCAGCAGCCCTCCTGGAACGGGAGTGAATGAGCAGTTCTTC.

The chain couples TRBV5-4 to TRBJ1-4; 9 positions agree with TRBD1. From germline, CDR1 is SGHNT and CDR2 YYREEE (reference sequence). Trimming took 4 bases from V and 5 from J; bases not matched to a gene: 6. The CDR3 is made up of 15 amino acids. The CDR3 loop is CASSPGGTGNEKLFF. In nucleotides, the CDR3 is TGTGCCAGCAGCCCTGGCGGGACAGGGAATGAAAAACTGTTTTTT.

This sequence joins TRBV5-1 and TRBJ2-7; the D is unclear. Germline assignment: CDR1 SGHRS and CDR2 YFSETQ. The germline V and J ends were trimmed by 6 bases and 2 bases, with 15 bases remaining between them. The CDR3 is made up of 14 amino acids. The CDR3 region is CASTSDSSAYEQYF. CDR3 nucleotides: TGCGCCAGCACGTCAGACTCAAGCGCCTACGAGCAGTACTTC.

The CDR3 sequence: CASSQEQGARNEQFF. The CDR3 bases are TGTGCCAGCAGTCAGGAACAGGGGGCGAGGAATGAGCAGTTCTTC. V and J are TRBV28 and TRBJ2-1; 9 bases are shared with TRBD1. CDR1 MDHEN and CDR2 SYDVKM come from the germline V gene. The V gene end was trimmed by 5 bases and the J gene end by 7 bases; junction bases not matched to a gene: 9. The CDR3 runs to 15 residues. Full variable domain (rest looked up from reference TRBV28 and TRBJ2-1): DVKVTQSSRYLVKRTGEKVFLECVQDMDHENMFWYRQDPGLGLRLIYFSYDVKMKEKGDIPEGYSVSREKKERFSLILESASTNQTSMYLCASSQEQGARNEQFFGPGTRLTVL.

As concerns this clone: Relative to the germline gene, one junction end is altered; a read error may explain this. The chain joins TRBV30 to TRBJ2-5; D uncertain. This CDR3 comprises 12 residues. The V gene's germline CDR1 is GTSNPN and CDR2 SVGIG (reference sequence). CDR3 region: CAWSRPPEAQYF. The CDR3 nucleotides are TGTGCCTGGAGCCGACCCCCAGAGGCCCAGTACTTC.

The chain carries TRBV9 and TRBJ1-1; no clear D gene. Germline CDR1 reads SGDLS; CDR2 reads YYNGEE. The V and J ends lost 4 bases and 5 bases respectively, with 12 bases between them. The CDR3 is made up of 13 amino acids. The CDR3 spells CASSRRVGTEAFF. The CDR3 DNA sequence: TGTGCCAGCAGCCGGAGGGTCGGGACTGAAGCTTTCTTT.

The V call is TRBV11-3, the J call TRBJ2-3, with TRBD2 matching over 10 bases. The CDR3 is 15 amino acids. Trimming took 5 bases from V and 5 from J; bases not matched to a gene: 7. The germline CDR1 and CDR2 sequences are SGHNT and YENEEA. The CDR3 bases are TGTGCCAGCAGCCCTAGCGGGGGCAATAGAGATACGCAGTATTTT. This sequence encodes CASSPSGGNRDTQYF.

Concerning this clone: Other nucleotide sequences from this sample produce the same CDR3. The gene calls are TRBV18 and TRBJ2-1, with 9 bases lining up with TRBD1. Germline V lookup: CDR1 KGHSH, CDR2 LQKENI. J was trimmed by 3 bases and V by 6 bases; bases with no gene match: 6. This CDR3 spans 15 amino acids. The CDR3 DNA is TGTGCCAGCTCCCCTGACAGGGGGAGCTACAATGAGCAGTTCTTC. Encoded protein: CASSPDRGSYNEQFF.

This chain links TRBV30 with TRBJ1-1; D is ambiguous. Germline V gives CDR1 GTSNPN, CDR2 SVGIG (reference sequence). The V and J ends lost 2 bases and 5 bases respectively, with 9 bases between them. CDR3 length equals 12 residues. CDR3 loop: CAWSLGVTEAFF. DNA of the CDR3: TGTGCCTGGAGTCTAGGAGTAACTGAAGCTTTCTTT.

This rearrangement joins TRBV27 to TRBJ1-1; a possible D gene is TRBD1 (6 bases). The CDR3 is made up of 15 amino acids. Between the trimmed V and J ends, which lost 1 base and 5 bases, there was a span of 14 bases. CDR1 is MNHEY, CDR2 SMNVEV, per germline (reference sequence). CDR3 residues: CASSLFRQVGTEAFF. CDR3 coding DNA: TGTGCCAGCAGTTTATTCCGACAGGTGGGAACTGAAGCTTTCTTT.

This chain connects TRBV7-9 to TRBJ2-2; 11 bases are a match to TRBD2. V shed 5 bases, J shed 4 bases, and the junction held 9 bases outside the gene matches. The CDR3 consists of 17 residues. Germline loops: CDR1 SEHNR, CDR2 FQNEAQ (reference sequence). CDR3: CASSALLLAGATGELFF. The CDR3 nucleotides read TGTGCCAGCAGCGCTTTACTACTAGCGGGAGCCACCGGGGAGCTGTTTTTT. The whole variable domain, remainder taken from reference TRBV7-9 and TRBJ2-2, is DTGVSQNPRHKITKRGQNVTFRCDPISEHNRLYWYRQTLGQGPEFLTYFQNEAQLEKSRLLSDRFSAERPKGSFSTLEIQRTEQGDSAMYLCASSALLLAGATGELFFGEGSRLTVL.

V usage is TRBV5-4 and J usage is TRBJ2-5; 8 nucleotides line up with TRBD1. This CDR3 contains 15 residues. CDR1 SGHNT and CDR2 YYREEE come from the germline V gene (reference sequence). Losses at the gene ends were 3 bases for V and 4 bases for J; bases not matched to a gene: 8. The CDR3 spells CASSSRQGQRETQYF. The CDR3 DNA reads TGTGCCAGCAGCTCCCGACAGGGGCAGCGAGAGACCCAGTACTTC.

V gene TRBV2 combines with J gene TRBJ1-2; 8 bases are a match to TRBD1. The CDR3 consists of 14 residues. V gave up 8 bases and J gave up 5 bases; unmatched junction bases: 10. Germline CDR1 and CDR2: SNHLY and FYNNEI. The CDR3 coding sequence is TGTGCCAGCCGGGAAAATGGACAGGGTTATGGCTACACCTTC. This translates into CASRENGQGYGYTF.

The CDR3 reads CASSPLPHYRAGGDTQYF. Written as DNA, the CDR3 is TGTGCCAGCTCACCACTCCCCCATTACAGGGCCGGAGGAGATACGCAGTATTTT. The chain employs TRBV18 and TRBJ2-3; TRBD1 is a possible D gene (6 bases). There are 18 residues in the CDR3. V shed 1 base and J shed 5 bases, with 22 bases lying between them. The V gene's germline CDR1 is KGHSH and CDR2 LQKENI.

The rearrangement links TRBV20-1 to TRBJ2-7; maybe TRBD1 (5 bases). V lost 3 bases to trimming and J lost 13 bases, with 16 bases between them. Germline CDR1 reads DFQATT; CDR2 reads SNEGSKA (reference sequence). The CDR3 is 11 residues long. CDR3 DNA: TGCAGTGCTAGGACAGACAATCTTGTATACGTC. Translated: CSARTDNLVYV.

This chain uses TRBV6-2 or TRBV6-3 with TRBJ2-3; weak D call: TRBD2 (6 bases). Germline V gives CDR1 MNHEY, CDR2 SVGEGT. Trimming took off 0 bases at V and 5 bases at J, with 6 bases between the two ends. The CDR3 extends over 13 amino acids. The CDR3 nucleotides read TGTGCCAGCAGTTACTCGGGACTAGATACGCAGTATTTT. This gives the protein CASSYSGLDTQYF.

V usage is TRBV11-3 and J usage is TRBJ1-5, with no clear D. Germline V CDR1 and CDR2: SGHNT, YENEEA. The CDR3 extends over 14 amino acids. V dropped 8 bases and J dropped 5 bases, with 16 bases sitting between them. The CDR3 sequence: CASALRGSDQPQHF. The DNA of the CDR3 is TGTGCCAGCGCCTTGCGAGGGTCGGATCAGCCCCAGCATTTT. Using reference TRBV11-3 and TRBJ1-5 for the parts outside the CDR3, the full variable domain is EAGVVQSPRYKIIEKKQPVAFWCNPISGHNTLYWYLQNLGQGPELLIRYENEEAVDDSQLPKDRFSAERLKGVDSTLKIQPAELGDSAVYLCASALRGSDQPQHFGDGTRLSIL.

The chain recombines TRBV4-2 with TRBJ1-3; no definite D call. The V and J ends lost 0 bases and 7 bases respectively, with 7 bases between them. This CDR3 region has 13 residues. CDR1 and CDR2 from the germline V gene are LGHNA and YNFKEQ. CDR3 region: CASSQDRENTIYF. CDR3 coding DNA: TGTGCCAGCAGCCAAGATCGAGAGAACACCATATATTTT.

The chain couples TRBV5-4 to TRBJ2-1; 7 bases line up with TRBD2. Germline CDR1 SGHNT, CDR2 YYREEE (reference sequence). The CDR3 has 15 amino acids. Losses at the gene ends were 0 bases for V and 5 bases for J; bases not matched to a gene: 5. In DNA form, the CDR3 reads TGTGCCAGCAGCTTGGATGGGGGGGACCACAATGAGCAGTTCTTC. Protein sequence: CASSLDGGDHNEQFF.

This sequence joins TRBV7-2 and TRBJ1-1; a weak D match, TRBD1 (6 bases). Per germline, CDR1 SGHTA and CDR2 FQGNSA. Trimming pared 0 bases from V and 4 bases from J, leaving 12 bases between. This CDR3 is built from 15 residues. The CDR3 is CASSLAPGASTEAFF. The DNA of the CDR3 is TGTGCCAGCAGCTTAGCCCCAGGGGCGAGCACTGAAGCTTTCTTT.

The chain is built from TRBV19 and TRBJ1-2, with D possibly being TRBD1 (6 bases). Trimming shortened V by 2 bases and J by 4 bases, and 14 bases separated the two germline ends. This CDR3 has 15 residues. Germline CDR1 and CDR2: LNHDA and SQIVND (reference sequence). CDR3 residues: CASSIMRQDAYGYTF. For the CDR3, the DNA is TGTGCCAGTAGTATAATGAGACAGGACGCCTATGGCTACACCTTC. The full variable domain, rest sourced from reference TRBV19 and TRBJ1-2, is DGGITQSPKYLFRKEGQNVTLSCEQNLNHDAMYWYRQDPGQGLRLIYYSQIVNDFQKGDIAEGYSVSREKKESFPLTVTSAQKNPTAFYLCASSIMRQDAYGYTFGSGTRLTVV.

CDR3 coding DNA: TGTGCCAGCAGCCCACAGGCGACCACAGATACGCAGTATTTT. Residues: CASSPQATTDTQYF. This chain uses TRBV7-9 with TRBJ2-3, with D maybe TRBD1 (5 bases). V lost 5 bases and J 2 bases, leaving 11 bases between the germline ends. The CDR3 consists of 14 residues. CDR1 and CDR2 from the germline V gene are SEHNR and FQNEAQ (reference sequence).